The 27 T cell receptor beta chains presented below share a single source sample, sequenced in a study of cytomegalovirus exposure and HLA in healthy donors. 13 Jbeta primers and 60 Vbeta primers were used for the PCR. The table came from immunoSEQ multiplex PCR; TCRdb's copy has only in-frame clones and leaves some out. In the table there are some 150,000 clones, around 70% of which are singletons. The sample was PBMCs. Every receptor here comes from a man between 35 and 55 years old in good health and CMV-seronegative.

This clone was picked up a small number of times. The rearrangement uses TRBV6-5 and TRBJ2-4; D is perhaps TRBD1 (6 bases). Germline CDR1 MNHEY, CDR2 SVGAGI. V gave up 2 bases and J gave up 0 bases, with 11 bases separating them. The CDR3 covers 16 residues. The chain's CDR3 is CASSYTGSLAKNIQYF. In DNA, the CDR3 is TGTGCCAGCAGTTACACAGGGAGTCTAGCCAAAAACATTCAGTACTTC.

This sequence joins TRBV6-1 and TRBJ1-5, with D maybe TRBD1 (6 bases). This CDR3 spans 14 amino acids. CDR1 MNHNS and CDR2 SASEGT come from the germline V gene. Between the trimmed V and J ends, which lost 1 base and 4 bases, there was a span of 8 bases. CDR3 in amino acids: CASSEGQVNQPQHF. The DNA of the CDR3 is TGTGCCAGCAGTGAAGGACAGGTAAATCAGCCCCAGCATTTT.

The chain uses TRBV7-9 and TRBJ2-5; 10 positions match TRBD2. The germline gives CDR1 SEHNR, CDR2 FQNEAQ (reference sequence). The CDR3 consists of 15 residues. The junction had 2 bases not matched to a gene; V was cut back by 2 bases and J by 2 bases. CDR3 residues: CASSLPLAGQETQYF. The CDR3 coding sequence is TGTGCCAGCAGCTTACCACTAGCGGGGCAAGAGACCCAGTACTTC.

The chain uses TRBV6-5 and TRBJ2-1; D may be TRBD1 (5 bases). The CDR3 spans 15 residues. The V gene lost 4 bases and the J gene lost 6 bases, with 16 bases spanning the gap. Germline values: CDR1 MNHEY, CDR2 SVGAGI. CDR3 nucleotide sequence: TGTGCCAGCAGTTTAGGACAACCCGCTATCAATGAGCAGTTCTTC. As protein: CASSLGQPAINEQFF.

The V and J genes are TRBV4-3 and TRBJ1-2; D gene unclear. Looked up from germline, CDR1 is LGHNA and CDR2 is YSLEER. The length of the CDR3 is 15 residues. Trimming cost V 1 base and J 1 base, with 10 bases left between them. In nucleotides, the CDR3 is TGCGCCAGCAGCCAAGGGAGACGCGGTAACTATGGCTACACCTTC. Protein product: CASSQGRRGNYGYTF.

In its sample, this clone was seen a few times. This chain connects TRBV5-6 to TRBJ2-1, with TRBD2 matching 16 bases. The CDR3 runs 19 residues. Trimming cost V 4 bases and J 4 bases; bases outside gene matches: 11. CDR1 is SGHDT and CDR2 is YYEEEE in the germline V gene. CDR3: CASSPLGTSGRAPYNEQFF. Written as DNA, the CDR3 is TGTGCCAGCAGCCCGTTAGGGACTAGCGGGAGGGCCCCTTACAATGAGCAGTTCTTC.

The chain couples TRBV19 to TRBJ1-1; 8 positions match TRBD1. This CDR3 spans 14 amino acids. The V and J ends lost 4 bases and 8 bases, in that order; junction bases with no gene match: 9. CDR1 and CDR2 (germline): LNHDA, SQIVND (reference sequence). CDR3 loop: CASSTSTGAKEAFF. The DNA of the CDR3 is TGTGCCAGTAGTACCTCGACAGGGGCAAAGGAAGCTTTCTTT.

This chain links TRBV15 with TRBJ1-1; 10 nucleotides line up with TRBD1. Trimming took 0 bases from V and 12 from J; bases not matched to a gene: 10. The CDR3 is 15 residues long. The germline V gene has CDR1 LNHNV and CDR2 YYDKDF (reference sequence). CDR3: CATSRDLTGGRSSFF. In DNA form, the CDR3 reads TGTGCCACCAGCAGAGATCTGACAGGGGGCCGTAGTTCTTTCTTT.

The chain links TRBV5-4 to TRBJ1-1, with 9 bases identical to TRBD1. The ends lost 4 bases at V and 3 bases at J; junction bases unmatched: 10. The CDR3 spans 16 residues. The germline V gene has CDR1 SGHNT and CDR2 YYREEE (reference sequence). CDR3 in amino acids: CASSPRWDRADTEAFF. The CDR3 nucleotides are TGTGCCAGCAGCCCACGGTGGGACAGGGCGGACACTGAAGCTTTCTTT.

This clone occurred a few times. The J gene is TRBJ2-6, the V gene TRBV6-5; D unclear. The CDR3 length is 15 residues. V was pared by 0 bases and J by 2 bases, with 5 bases between. Germline CDR1 and CDR2: MNHEY and SVGAGI. Here the CDR3 reads CASSYSTAGANVLTF. Written as DNA, the CDR3 is TGTGCCAGCAGTTACTCCACAGCTGGGGCCAACGTCCTGACTTTC.

The chain carries TRBV30 and TRBJ1-5; possible D gene TRBD1, 6 bases. Germline V CDR1 and CDR2: GTSNPN, SVGIG (reference sequence). Trimming took off 0 bases at V and 1 base at J, with 10 bases between the two ends. CDR3 length: 15 amino acids. The CDR3 reads CAWSVTGTSNQPQHF. CDR3 DNA sequence: TGTGCCTGGAGTGTAACAGGGACAAGCAATCAGCCCCAGCATTTT.

This clone was seen a handful of times. The rearrangement uses TRBV6-1 and TRBJ2-7, with D possibly matching TRBD2 (5 bases). The CDR3 totals 13 residues. Germline V gives CDR1 MNHNS, CDR2 SASEGT. V was shortened by 1 base and J by 6 bases, with 10 bases between the two germline ends. CDR3 coding DNA: TGTGCCAGCAGTGAAGGTCGCGGGCGCGAGCAGTACTTC. Protein sequence: CASSEGRGREQYF.

The J gene is TRBJ2-2, the V gene TRBV7-8; 9 nucleotides match TRBD2. The CDR3 runs 15 residues. The ends lost 5 bases at V and 3 bases at J; junction bases unmatched: 4. Germline assignment: CDR1 SGHVS and CDR2 FQNEAQ. CDR3 residues: CASSVSSGDTGELFF. In DNA, the CDR3 is TGTGCCAGCAGCGTTTCTAGCGGGGACACCGGGGAGCTGTTTTTT.

The rearrangement joins TRBV5-6 to TRBJ2-7; TRBD1 agrees at 7 bases. The ends lost 3 bases at V and 0 bases at J; junction bases unmatched: 12. This CDR3 has 17 amino acids. Per the germline V gene, CDR1 is SGHDT and CDR2 is YYEEEE. This CDR3 reads CASSSRTGVRISYEQYF. Here the CDR3 DNA reads TGTGCCAGCAGCTCCAGGACAGGCGTTAGAATCTCCTACGAGCAGTACTTC.

Only a few counts were recorded for this clone. This rearrangement joins TRBV10-3 to TRBJ1-1, with 7 nucleotides matching TRBD1. Germline V CDR1 and CDR2: ENHRY, SYGVKD. V shed 6 bases and J 4 bases; nucleotides not matched to a gene: 11. This CDR3 has 15 amino acids. The CDR3 coding sequence is TGTGCCATCAGCCGAGGACAGGTGAAGATCACTGAAGCTTTCTTT. This encodes CAISRGQVKITEAFF.

The J gene is TRBJ1-5, the V gene TRBV19; TRBD1 is a possible D gene (6 bases). The V gene lost 9 bases and the J gene lost 3 bases, with 21 bases spanning the gap. CDR1 and CDR2 (germline): LNHDA, SQIVND (reference sequence). The length of the CDR3 is 16 residues. CDR3 bases: TGTGCCAGCGAAAAACAGGGTTTCGGTAACAATCAGCCCCAGCATTTT. Protein product: CASEKQGFGNNQPQHF. The whole variable domain, remainder taken from reference TRBV19 and TRBJ1-5, is DGGITQSPKYLFRKEGQNVTLSCEQNLNHDAMYWYRQDPGQGLRLIYYSQIVNDFQKGDIAEGYSVSREKKESFPLTVTSAQKNPTAFYLCASEKQGFGNNQPQHFGDGTRLSIL.

The chain links TRBV27 to TRBJ2-3; no clear D. Germline V CDR1 and CDR2: MNHEY, SMNVEV (reference sequence). Trimming shortened V by 2 bases and J by 3 bases, and 9 bases separated the two germline ends. The length of the CDR3 is 14 residues. The CDR3 protein is CASSLDFGTDTQYF. DNA of the CDR3: TGTGCCAGCAGTTTAGACTTTGGGACAGATACGCAGTATTTT.

V usage is TRBV10-3 and J usage is TRBJ2-7; 10 bases are shared with TRBD1. The germline V gene encodes CDR1 ENHRY and CDR2 SYGVKD. The CDR3 runs 12 residues. With V trimmed by 8 bases and J by 2 bases, 0 bases remained unmatched. The CDR3: CAIGTGAYEQYF. The CDR3 DNA sequence: TGTGCCATCGGGACAGGGGCCTACGAGCAGTACTTC.

The chain recombines TRBV7-7 with TRBJ2-1; the match to TRBD2 covers 9 bases. There are 15 residues in the CDR3. The V gene's germline CDR1 is SSHAT and CDR2 FNYEAQ (reference sequence). J lost 7 bases, V lost 2 bases, and 6 bases had no gene match. The CDR3 protein is CASSLSAGGQNEQFF. The CDR3 bases are TGTGCCAGCAGCTTATCGGCGGGGGGGCAGAATGAGCAGTTCTTC.

The chain links TRBV9 to TRBJ2-3; weak D call: TRBD1 (5 bases). Germline V gene data show CDR1 as SGDLS and CDR2 as YYNGEE. Deletions cut 0 bases from V and 6 bases from J, with 17 bases between. This CDR3 contains 16 residues. The CDR3 DNA sequence: TGTGCCAGCAGCGTAGGTACTGGGGCGGTTATGGATACGCAGTATTTT. As protein: CASSVGTGAVMDTQYF.

This chain joins TRBV2 and TRBJ1-1; D possibly corresponds to TRBD1 (5 bases). The CDR3 consists of 15 residues. V was trimmed by 7 bases and J by 2 bases, leaving 17 bases between them. Germline assignment: CDR1 SNHLY and CDR2 FYNNEI. Here the CDR3 DNA reads TGTGCCAGCACGTCGATAAAGGGGCCTAACACTGAAGCTTTCTTT. It encodes CASTSIKGPNTEAFF.

Only a few counts were recorded for this clone. The chain is built from TRBV7-6 and TRBJ2-3; D call uncertain. Trimming cost V 4 bases and J 3 bases, with 5 bases left between them. The CDR3 extends over 12 amino acids. The germline V gene encodes CDR1 SGHVS and CDR2 FNYEAQ. CDR3 amino acids: CASSSTTDTQYF. The DNA for the CDR3 is TGTGCCAGCAGCTCGACAACAGATACGCAGTATTTT.

The V and J genes are TRBV4-3 and TRBJ2-7; 13 bases agree with TRBD2. Per germline, CDR1 LGHNA and CDR2 YSLEER. This CDR3 is 17 amino acids long. The V and J ends lost 0 bases and 4 bases, in that order; junction bases with no gene match: 6. The CDR3 loop is CASSQEGLAGVGYEQYF. The DNA for the CDR3 is TGCGCCAGCAGCCAAGAAGGACTAGCGGGAGTTGGGTACGAGCAGTACTTC.

J is TRBJ2-1 and V is TRBV6-5, with 14 bases aligning to TRBD2. The CDR3 is 14 amino acids. V shed 4 bases and J 14 bases; nucleotides not matched to a gene: 7. CDR1 and CDR2 (germline): MNHEY, SVGAGI. CDR3 in amino acids: CASSLGTSGGPKFF. The DNA of the CDR3 is TGTGCCAGCAGTTTGGGGACTAGCGGGGGTCCCAAGTTCTTC.

This chain links TRBV19 with TRBJ2-7; 12 nucleotides line up with TRBD2. Germline assignment: CDR1 LNHDA and CDR2 SQIVND (reference sequence). V lost 1 base, J lost 2 bases, and 3 bases stayed unmatched. The CDR3 sequence is 16 residues long. The CDR3 DNA follows: TGTGCCAGTAGTATAGGACTAGCGGGAGACCCCTACGAGCAGTACTTC. It translates to CASSIGLAGDPYEQYF.

This chain connects TRBV6-5 to TRBJ2-1, with a tentative D call TRBD2 (5 bases). Trimming pared 5 bases from V and 10 bases from J, leaving 21 bases between. CDR1 is MNHEY, CDR2 SVGAGI, per germline. The CDR3 contains 15 residues. CDR3 sequence (DNA): TGTGCCAGCAGTCGGACCTCGGCGGGCGCGATGGAGCAGTTCTTC. It encodes CASSRTSAGAMEQFF.

This chain links TRBV11-3 with TRBJ1-1, with no clear D. This CDR3 region has 14 residues. Germline CDR1 reads SGHNT; CDR2 reads YENEEA. The germline V and J ends were trimmed by 3 bases and 1 base, with 9 bases remaining between them. In nucleotides, the CDR3 is TGTGCCAGCAGCTTGTATGGCAAGAACACTGAAGCTTTCTTT. Protein: CASSLYGKNTEAFF.